This is a list of T cell receptor beta chains from one sample in a study of shared clonotypes between healthy human individuals. Clones were sequenced by immunoSEQ multiplex PCR, and TCRdb holds only the in-frame ones, with some missing. Here the sample spans around 510,000 clones, about 96% being singletons. The material sequenced was naive CD4+ T cells sorted from blood. Every receptor here comes from a woman under 40 in good health. Both conserved end residues are part of each CDR3.

V	CDR3
TRBV18	CASSTGRNSNQPQHF
TRBV7-9	CASSGGPLAVHPADEQFF
TRBV27	CASSPPGQGGDTQYF
TRBV7-2	CASSRLAGGVNTQYF
TRBV5-1	CASSSGTSGGPYQETQYF
TRBV5-1	CASRVGGGTGELFF
TRBV2	CASSDWDSYEQYF
TRBV19	CASTGKYSNQPQHF
TRBV5-1	CASSLASGAGGTEAFF
TRBV11-3	CASSSGPQETQYF
TRBV28	CASNCRGGDRGAVF
TRBV18	CASSPGDGPYEQYF
TRBV19	CASSIAGTDTQYF
TRBV2	CASRGTGANTGELFF
TRBV5-1	CASSSTSGVLDTQYF
TRBV18	CASSTPGLAGTGELFF
TRBV4-1	CASSLLGGVIFYEQYF
TRBV7-9	CASRNNRGIGEQYF
TRBV5-1	CASSLTENTEAFF
TRBV5-1	CASSPLPDSRQPQHF
TRBV6-5	CASSYRTEAFF
TRBV28	CASSRGLAGINEQFF
TRBV14	CASSQPGKGELFF
TRBV29-1	CSVGLTEPDTQYF
TRBV10-2	CASSEKAGLTDTQYF
TRBV7-3	CASSLWSTGELFF
TRBV19	CASKRLAGGRQETQYF
TRBV27	CASSRRQGHTEAFF
TRBV9	CASSVAAGVQETQYF
TRBV11-3	CASSSGQGYEQYF
TRBV28	CASSLEGFRKPQHF
TRBV4-1	CASSQGVVNKNIQYF
TRBV19	CASSRDREFDQPQHF
TRBV7-9	CASSVGQGYSGNTIYF
TRBV28	CVSGDPPPTDTQYF
TRBV6-1	CASGGTIREAFF
TRBV18	CASSPPGGGTGYGYTF
TRBV7-9	CASRSTSGSSYNEQFF
TRBV5-1	CASSLAPGSTGNTIYF
TRBV21-1	CASSKCLGQGQPLSSTDTQYF
TRBV4-1	CASSFLTGVSTGELFF
TRBV27	CARPLGQGSGYTF
TRBV10-3	CATNAGTNEKLFF
TRBV11-2	CASSPASGSVSLEQYF
TRBV6-1	CASREGRYEQYF